The rows below give T cell receptor beta chains drawn from one sample of a study of T cell changes during pregnancy in multiple sclerosis. TCRdb's copy holds only in-frame clones and misses some; the assay was immunoSEQ multiplex PCR. The top ten hold about 1.6% of the sample, which has under 110,000 clones, about 90% seen once. The specimen was peripheral blood, collected before pregnancy. The receptors originated from a female donor with multiple sclerosis, enrolled in a pregnancy study. The CDR3 runs from the conserved cysteine through the conserved F or W. The D gene is left open where the match is weak. The size of a clone is reported for some rows only, either as once, few or many, or as a class for expanded clones.

j_gene,abundance,d_gene,v_gene,CDR3aa,CDR3nt
TRBJ2-5,NA,NA,TRBV15,CATSRDLQTETQYF,TGTGCCACCAGCAGAGATTTACAGACAGAGACCCAGTACTTC
TRBJ1-1,NA,TRBD1,TRBV11-2,CASSATGGTEAFF,TGTGCCAGCAGCGCCACAGGGGGGACTGAAGCTTTCTTT
TRBJ2-1,NA,NA,TRBV27,CASSLVGSSYNEQFF,TGTGCCAGCAGTTTGGTCGGGAGCTCCTACAATGAGCAGTTCTTC
TRBJ2-3,NA,NA,TRBV7-3,CASSLDGGKKDTQYF,TGTGCCAGCAGCTTAGACGGCGGAAAAAAAGATACGCAGTATTTT
TRBJ2-7,NA,NA,TRBV11-3,CRRGRKAYEQYF,TGTAGACGAGGGAGAAAAGCCTACGAGCAGTACTTC
TRBJ1-5,NA,NA,TRBV2,CASTLGGYGQPQHF,TGTGCCAGCACTCTAGGGGGATACGGCCAGCCCCAGCATTTT
TRBJ1-1,NA,TRBD1,TRBV6-1,CASKSGTGNTEAFF,TGTGCCAGCAAGTCCGGGACAGGGAACACTGAAGCTTTCTTT
TRBJ1-1,NA,NA,TRBV27,CASSSLGQPEAFF,TGTGCCAGCAGTTCCCTCGGACAACCTGAAGCTTTCTTT
TRBJ1-6,NA,NA,TRBV4-3,CASSQGGQKNSPLHF,TGCGCCAGCAGCCAAGGCGGTCAGAAAAATTCACCCCTCCACTTT
TRBJ2-7,NA,TRBD1,TRBV27,CASSFQTPGQGYEQYF,TGTGCCAGCAGTTTCCAAACGCCGGGACAGGGTTACGAGCAGTACTTC
TRBJ1-5,once,NA,TRBV27,CASSLYVSNQPQHF,TGTGCCAGCAGTTTATATGTAAGCAATCAGCCCCAGCATTTT